The 27 T cell receptor beta chains given below trace back to one sample, sequenced in a study of identical twins. TCRdb reprocessed the 5' RACE reads with MiXCR, giving one entry per CDR3 protein. The sample holds some 1,700,000 distinct CDR3 sequences; 32% are singletons and the top ten take 0.25% to 0.3%. Input material: cord blood. These receptors were obtained from a newborn girl in good health.

J is TRBJ1-1 and V is TRBV6-4, with 7 nucleotides matching TRBD1. The V gene end was trimmed by 2 bases and the J gene end by 1 base; junction bases not matched to a gene: 4. The CDR3 loop spans 15 amino acids. Germline V lookup: CDR1 MRHNA, CDR2 SNTAGT. As DNA, the CDR3 is TGTGCCAGCAGTGACACGGGACAGAGGAACACTGAAGCTTTCTTT. Translated, it gives CASSDTGQRNTEAFF.

This clonotype was observed a handful of times. In nucleotides, the CDR3 is TGCGCCAGCAGCCAAGTTACTAGCGAAGAGACCCAGTACTTC. Translating gives CASSQVTSEETQYF. The V call is TRBV4-1, the J call TRBJ2-5; 7 bases line up with TRBD2. CDR3 length equals 14 residues. Germline CDR1 MGHRA, CDR2 YSYEKL. Unmatched junction bases numbered 2, after V lost 1 base and J lost 3 bases.

Points on this clonotype: The junction shows a germline mismatch at one end, possibly a read error. The genes are TRBV29-1 and TRBJ1-2; D possibly corresponds to TRBD1 (5 bases). The CDR3 runs 15 residues. Germline assignment: CDR1 SQVTM and CDR2 ANQGSEA. The CDR3 sequence: CSVGRAGGANYDYTF. CDR3 coding DNA: TGCAGCGTTGGGAGAGCGGGGGGAGCTAACTATGACTACACCTTC. Based on the CDR3 plus reference TRBV29-1 and TRBJ1-2, the full variable domain is SAVISQKPSRDICQRGTSLTIQCQVDSQVTMMFWYRQQPGQSLTLIATANQGSEATYESGFVIDKFPISRPNLTFSTLTVSNMSPEDSSIYLCSVGRAGGANYDYTFGSGTRLTVV.

The chain has TRBV20-1 and TRBJ2-2; D call uncertain. CDR1 is DFQATT and CDR2 is SNEGSKA in the germline V gene (reference sequence). Trimming cost V 0 bases and J 6 bases, with 8 bases left between them. The CDR3 contains 13 residues. The CDR3 protein is CSARDPVPGELFF. CDR3 bases: TGCAGTGCTAGAGACCCCGTCCCCGGGGAGCTGTTTTTT.

This chain joins TRBV12-3 or TRBV12-4 and TRBJ2-7; the D is unclear. V gave up 7 bases and J gave up 3 bases, with 10 bases separating them. The CDR3 runs to 12 residues. The CDR3 reads CASIFSDYEQYF. CDR3 DNA: TGTGCCAGCATTTTTTCGGACTACGAGCAGTACTTC.

The chain carries TRBV5-1 and TRBJ1-2; D remains unclear. V was clipped by 4 bases and J by 9 bases, with 16 bases between them. Germline CDR1 reads SGHRS; CDR2 reads YFSETQ. The CDR3 contains 13 residues. CDR3 DNA sequence: TGCGCCAGCAGCACCTGGGCCGTGATGAGCTACACCTTC. Translating it yields CASSTWAVMSYTF.

This clonotype was observed a few times. This chain joins TRBV30 and TRBJ2-3; D is ambiguous. This CDR3 comprises 8 residues. Germline V lookup: CDR1 GTSNPN, CDR2 SVGIG (reference sequence). Trimming took off 7 bases at V and 6 bases at J, with 2 bases between the two ends. CDR3: CAFDTQYF. The CDR3 DNA reads as TGTGCCTTTGATACGCAGTATTTT.

The count of this clonotype is one. The rearrangement joins TRBV20-1 to TRBJ2-7; maybe TRBD2 (5 bases). Between the trimmed V and J ends, which lost 1 base and 7 bases, there was a span of 20 bases. The CDR3 runs 15 residues. CDR1 is DFQATT, CDR2 SNEGSKA, per germline (reference sequence). The CDR3 region is CSARVRIWTSNEQYF. CDR3 nucleotides: TGCAGTGCTAGAGTTCGAATTTGGACTTCCAATGAGCAGTACTTC.

The chain is built from TRBV12-3 or TRBV12-4 and TRBJ2-2; D is uncertain. The ends were cut back, 3 bases at V and 3 bases at J, with 14 bases in the middle. This CDR3 has 16 residues. CDR3 sequence (DNA): TGTGCCAGCAGTTTTGGGCACATGGCAGACACCGGGGAGCTGTTTTTT. It specifies CASSFGHMADTGELFF.

The genes are TRBV15 and TRBJ2-4, with unresolved D. The DNA end is more similar to TRBJ2-7, so the J call may be wrong. This CDR3 has 12 amino acids. CDR1 is LNHNV and CDR2 is YYDKDF in the germline V gene (reference sequence). CDR3 protein: CATSRGPYEQYF. CDR3 nucleotide sequence: TGTGCCACCAGCAGAGGTCCCTACGAGCAGTACTTC.

V and J are TRBV7-2 and TRBJ2-1; D is undetermined. Germline V gene lookup returns CDR1 SGHTA and CDR2 FQGNSA. The CDR3 spans 15 residues. Trimming left V 6 bases short and J 8 bases short, with 20 bases between. CDR3 amino acids: CASRLGLIRYHEQFF. Here the CDR3 DNA reads TGTGCCAGCAGGCTAGGGCTAATCAGGTACCATGAGCAGTTCTTC.

This clonotype was detected only a few times. This sequence joins TRBV10-3 and TRBJ2-1, with D possibly being TRBD2 (5 bases). The CDR3 runs 12 residues. CDR1 is ENHRY, CDR2 SYGVKD, per germline. With 6 bases removed from V and 6 bases from J, the gap between germline ends came to 9 bases. CDR3 residues: CAIRDSGNEQFF. CDR3 nucleotides: TGTGCCATCAGGGACTCGGGCAATGAGCAGTTCTTC.

A note on this clonotype: Germline is not matched at one junction end, which may reflect a read error. V usage is TRBV5-1 and J usage is TRBJ1-6; D is ambiguous. The CDR3 covers 13 residues. Germline V gene sequence: CDR1 SGHRS, CDR2 YFSETQ. The DNA for the CDR3 is TGCGCCAGCAGCTTGTCCGAGGATTCACCCCCCCACTTT. This sequence encodes CASSLSEDSPPHF. Variable domain in full (rest from reference TRBV5-1 and TRBJ1-6): KAGVTQTPRYLIKTRGQQVTLSCSPISGHRSVSWYQQTPGQGLQFLFEYFSETQRNKGNFPGRFSGRQFSNSRSEMNVSTLELGDSALYLCASSLSEDSPPHFGNGTRLTVT.

The chain couples TRBV20-1 to TRBJ1-2, with 8 positions matching TRBD1. V was pared by 3 bases and J by 7 bases, with 7 bases of the junction left unmatched. The length of the CDR3 is 13 residues. Germline CDR1 is DFQATT and CDR2 is SNEGSKA (reference sequence). For the CDR3, the DNA is TGCAGTGCTAGGGGGCAGGGGGCGCCTGGCTACACCTTC. It codes for CSARGQGAPGYTF.

The chain combines TRBV20-1 with TRBJ1-1, with TRBD1 matching over 9 bases. The CDR3 covers 14 residues. The J segment lost 3 bases and the V segment lost 4 bases, leaving 6 bases of the junction unmatched. CDR1 is DFQATT and CDR2 is SNEGSKA in the germline V gene (reference sequence). CDR3 DNA sequence: TGCAGTGCTACCAACAGGGGGCTTGACACTGAAGCTTTCTTT. It codes for CSATNRGLDTEAFF.

The gene calls are TRBV12-3 or TRBV12-4 and TRBJ2-3; 10 bases are shared with TRBD1. The V segment lost 7 bases and the J segment 2 bases; nucleotides outside the gene matches: 9. The CDR3 is 16 residues long. The DNA for the CDR3 is TGTGCCAGCACTTGGGACAGGGGAACCTCCACAGATACGCAGTATTTT. Translating gives CASTWDRGTSTDTQYF.

This clonotype was counted many times. This chain joins TRBV7-2 and TRBJ2-1; no clear D gene. CDR3 length: 10 residues. The germline CDR1 and CDR2 sequences are SGHTA and FQGNSA. Trimming pared 5 bases from V and 5 bases from J, leaving 1 base between. DNA of the CDR3: TGTGCCAGCAGCCACAATGAGCAGTTCTTC. Its translation: CASSHNEQFF.

This rearrangement joins TRBV6-6 to TRBJ2-3, with no clear D. From germline, CDR1 is MNHNY and CDR2 SVGAGI (reference sequence). V was trimmed by 0 bases and J by 1 base, leaving 11 bases between them. The CDR3 runs to 16 residues. The CDR3 sequence is CASSYSSGGGTDTQYF. The CDR3 coding sequence is TGTGCCAGCAGTTACTCGTCCGGCGGAGGCACAGATACGCAGTATTTT.

As for this clonotype: At one of its ends the junction is not consistent with the germline gene, which may arise from a read error. The chain couples TRBV11-2 to TRBJ2-1, with 9 positions matching TRBD2. CDR3 length: 18 residues. CDR1 is SGHAT, CDR2 FQNNGV, per germline. CDR3 protein: CASSLEIWGLASNNEQFF. The CDR3 nucleotides are TGTGCCAGCAGCTTGGAGATATGGGGACTAGCCTCCAACAATGAGCAGTTCTTC.

This chain joins TRBV5-4 and TRBJ2-1; 7 nucleotides agree with TRBD2. The germline V gene encodes CDR1 SGHNT and CDR2 YYREEE (reference sequence). CDR3 size: 15 residues. V was pared by 2 bases and J by 7 bases, with 9 bases of the junction left unmatched. The CDR3 DNA is TGTGCCAGCAGCTTCGGCGGCGGGAGTGTGAATGAGCAGTTCTTC. As protein: CASSFGGGSVNEQFF. Filled out from reference TRBV5-4 and TRBJ2-1, the complete variable domain reads ETGVTQSPTHLIKTRGQQVTLRCSSQSGHNTVSWYQQALGQGPQFIFQYYREEENGRGNFPPRFSGLQFPNYSSELNVNALELDDSALYLCASSFGGGSVNEQFFGPGTRLTVL.

This clonotype has more than one count but fewer than ten. The gene calls are TRBV28 and TRBJ1-5, with a weak D call TRBD1 (5 bases). V was pared by 3 bases and J by 0 bases, with 12 bases between. This CDR3 spans 16 amino acids. Germline V CDR1 and CDR2: MDHEN, SYDVKM. The chain's CDR3 is CASSLGREYSNQPQHF. DNA for the CDR3: TGTGCCAGCAGTTTGGGCAGGGAATATAGCAATCAGCCCCAGCATTTT.

This clonotype was recorded a few times. The rearrangement links TRBV2 to TRBJ1-2, with D possibly matching TRBD1 (6 bases). The V gene's germline CDR1 is SNHLY and CDR2 FYNNEI. The CDR3 runs 14 residues. The V and J ends lost 8 bases and 4 bases respectively, with 17 bases between them. The CDR3 bases are TGTGCCAGCGGGATACAGGGAAGTGGCTATGGCTACACCTTC. Translating gives CASGIQGSGYGYTF.

V and J are TRBV7-9 and TRBJ1-2; tentatively, D is TRBD1 (5 bases). Looked up from germline, CDR1 is SEHNR and CDR2 is FQNEAQ (reference sequence). Trimming removed 5 bases from V and 4 bases from J, with 14 bases in between. There are 14 residues in the CDR3. The DNA of the CDR3 is TGTGCCAGCAGCCCCAAGGAGGGGTCCTATGGCTACACCTTC. Translated, it gives CASSPKEGSYGYTF.

Of note for this clonotype: Compared with germline, one end of the junction differs, possibly owing to a read error. CDR3 residues: CASSIAFAGSIDTQYF. CDR3 in DNA: TGTGCCAGCAGCATAGCCTTCGCAGGGAGCATAGATACGCAGTATTTT. This chain links TRBV5-5 with TRBJ2-3; possibly TRBD1 or TRBD2 for D (5 bases each). CDR1 and CDR2 from the germline V gene are SGHKS and YYEKEE (reference sequence). The CDR3 contains 16 residues.

V gene TRBV28 combines with J gene TRBJ1-2, with D possibly being TRBD1 (6 bases). Looked up from germline, CDR1 is MDHEN and CDR2 is SYDVKM. V gave up 7 bases and J gave up 4 bases, with 16 bases separating them. This CDR3 has 14 amino acids. CDR3 DNA sequence: TGTGCCAGCACCCTAGGGAGGGGGAGCTATGGCTACACCTTC. Translation: CASTLGRGSYGYTF.

The chain uses TRBV4-2 and TRBJ1-5; D perhaps matches TRBD1 (5 bases). CDR1 LGHNA and CDR2 YNFKEQ come from the germline V gene. The V end lost 4 bases, the J end lost 2 bases, and 15 bases lay between the germline ends. The CDR3 is 16 amino acids. This CDR3 is CASSPRERGGNQPQHF. The CDR3 bases are TGTGCCAGCAGCCCAAGAGAGCGGGGCGGCAATCAGCCCCAGCATTTT.

This clonotype showed up just a few times. The DNA of the CDR3 is TGCAGTGCCGACGGACCCAGAACCTACGAGCAGTACTTC. This translates into CSADGPRTYEQYF. V and J are TRBV20-1 and TRBJ2-7; D not certain. Germline CDR1 is DFQATT and CDR2 is SNEGSKA (reference sequence). Trimming shortened V by 6 bases and J by 2 bases, and 14 bases separated the two germline ends. The CDR3 extends over 13 amino acids.